The next 9 T cell receptor beta chains were all read from a single sample in a study of cytomegalovirus exposure and HLA in healthy donors. The PCR employed 60 Vbeta primers together with 13 Jbeta primers. Clones were sequenced by immunoSEQ multiplex PCR, and TCRdb holds only the in-frame ones, with some missing. The table has about 140,000 clones, approximately 61% seen once. The specimen sequenced was PBMCs. The receptors here all came from a human donor in good health.

This clone was picked up a small number of times. The rearrangement joins TRBV5-1 to TRBJ2-7; D gene uncertain. V lost 1 base, J lost 0 bases, and 8 bases lay in between. There are 14 residues in the CDR3. The germline gives CDR1 SGHRS, CDR2 YFSETQ. Written as DNA, the CDR3 is TGCGCCAGCAGCTTGACACTAAGCTCCTACGAGCAGTACTTC. This sequence encodes CASSLTLSSYEQYF. Using reference TRBV5-1 and TRBJ2-7 for the parts outside the CDR3, the full variable domain is KAGVTQTPRYLIKTRGQQVTLSCSPISGHRSVSWYQQTPGQGLQFLFEYFSETQRNKGNFPGRFSGRQFSNSRSEMNVSTLELGDSALYLCASSLTLSSYEQYFGPGTRLTVT.

The chain has TRBV2 and TRBJ2-7, with TRBD1 identical over 9 bases. Per germline, CDR1 SNHLY and CDR2 FYNNEI. The CDR3 contains 14 residues. J lost 0 bases, V lost 6 bases, and 3 bases had no gene match. This CDR3 is CASRETGGSYEQYF. CDR3 sequence (DNA): TGTGCCAGCAGGGAGACAGGGGGCTCCTACGAGCAGTACTTC. Full variable domain (rest looked up from reference TRBV2 and TRBJ2-7): EPEVTQTPSHQVTQMGQEVILRCVPISNHLYFYWYRQILGQKVEFLVSFYNNEISEKSEIFDDQFSVERPDGSNFTLKIRSTKLEDSAMYFCASRETGGSYEQYFGPGTRLTVT.

The chain joins TRBV27 to TRBJ2-5; D is ambiguous. Trimming pared 5 bases from V and 1 base from J, leaving 17 bases between. The CDR3 is 16 amino acids. The V gene's germline CDR1 is MNHEY and CDR2 SMNVEV (reference sequence). The CDR3 protein is CASSPRETGLQETQYF. In DNA form, the CDR3 reads TGTGCCAGCAGTCCACGAGAAACGGGTCTCCAAGAGACCCAGTACTTC.

The J gene is TRBJ2-3, the V gene TRBV5-1, with D tentatively TRBD2 (6 bases). Between the trimmed V and J ends, which lost 4 bases and 4 bases, there was a span of 10 bases. CDR1 and CDR2 from the germline V gene are SGHRS and YFSETQ. The CDR3 totals 13 residues. Here the CDR3 reads CASSVSGSDTQYF. In DNA form, the CDR3 reads TGCGCCAGCAGCGTAAGCGGGTCAGATACGCAGTATTTT.

This clone was seen ten or more times. V gene TRBV6-4 combines with J gene TRBJ2-3; 10 nucleotides match TRBD2. CDR3 length: 15 residues. The V segment lost 5 bases and the J segment 0 bases; nucleotides outside the gene matches: 2. Germline V gene sequence: CDR1 MRHNA, CDR2 SNTAGT. As DNA, the CDR3 is TGTGCCAGCAGTAAGACTAGCGGGAGCACAGATACGCAGTATTTT. This gives the protein CASSKTSGSTDTQYF.

The chain carries TRBV7-8 and TRBJ1-4, with D hard to call. Trimming stripped 2 bases from V and 4 bases from J, with 14 bases between. Germline values: CDR1 SGHVS, CDR2 FQNEAQ. The CDR3 covers 16 residues. The CDR3 sequence: CASSLLLGHRNEKLFF. CDR3 in DNA: TGTGCCAGCAGCTTATTACTAGGGCATCGTAATGAAAAACTGTTTTTT. Full variable domain (missing parts from reference TRBV7-8 and TRBJ1-4): GAGVSQSPRYKVAKRGQDVALRCDPISGHVSLFWYQQALGQGPEFLTYFQNEAQLDKSGLPSDRFFAERPEGSVSTLKIQRTQQEDSAVYLCASSLLLGHRNEKLFFGSGTQLSVL.

The chain recombines TRBV27 with TRBJ2-3, with D perhaps TRBD1 (5 bases). CDR1 and CDR2 from the germline V gene are MNHEY and SMNVEV (reference sequence). CDR3 size: 15 residues. V gave up 0 bases and J gave up 1 base, with 8 bases separating them. The CDR3 loop is CASSLSGQGTDTQYF. The DNA for the CDR3 is TGTGCCAGCAGTTTATCGGGGCAGGGCACAGATACGCAGTATTTT.

The rearrangement uses TRBV4-3 and TRBJ2-7, with D hard to call. Germline V lookup: CDR1 LGHNA, CDR2 YSLEER. V was cut by 4 bases and J by 3 bases, with 13 bases left in between. This CDR3 is 14 amino acids long. The CDR3 sequence: CASSRSYRDYEQYF. CDR3 DNA sequence: TGCGCCAGCAGCCGCTCGTACAGAGACTACGAGCAGTACTTC.

The chain recombines TRBV29-1 with TRBJ2-5; tentative D call: TRBD1 (5 bases). V was shortened by 5 bases and J by 2 bases, with 12 bases between the two germline ends. Germline-derived CDR1 and CDR2 are SQVTM and ANQGSEA. This CDR3 has 13 amino acids. The CDR3 reads CSVTPGWQETQYF. The CDR3 coding sequence is TGCAGCGTTACGCCAGGGTGGCAAGAGACCCAGTACTTC. Full variable domain (remainder filled in from reference TRBV29-1 and TRBJ2-5): SAVISQKPSRDICQRGTSLTIQCQVDSQVTMMFWYRQQPGQSLTLIATANQGSEATYESGFVIDKFPISRPNLTFSTLTVSNMSPEDSSIYLCSVTPGWQETQYFGPGTRLLVL.